Ten or more counts support the clone carrying this TCR beta chain. The sample comes from a study of T-cell reconstitution after alpha-beta-depleted transplantation in children. As it was prepared, the TCRbeta library received unique molecular identifiers. TCRdb analysed the PCR reads with MiXCR anew, one entry per CDR3 protein. Here the sample spans roughly 500,000 distinct CDR3 sequences, under 15% being singletons. This specimen was PBMCs from the stem cell graft donor, taken from the stem cell graft. The TCR comes from a human donor who donated a stem cell graft to a child with combined immunodeficiency.

The CDR3 nucleotides read TGTGCCAGCGAGGACAGGGTCTACGAGCAGTACTTC. Translating gives CASEDRVYEQYF. J is TRBJ2-7 and V is TRBV6-2 or TRBV6-3, with 8 bases aligning to TRBD1. Germline-derived CDR1 and CDR2 are MNHEY and SVGEGT. V dropped 8 bases and J dropped 3; count of bases not matched to a gene: 3. This CDR3 is 12 amino acids long.